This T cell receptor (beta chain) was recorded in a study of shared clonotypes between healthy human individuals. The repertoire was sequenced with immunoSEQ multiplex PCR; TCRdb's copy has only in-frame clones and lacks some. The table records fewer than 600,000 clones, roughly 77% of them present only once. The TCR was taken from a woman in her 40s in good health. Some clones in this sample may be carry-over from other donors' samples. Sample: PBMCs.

The CDR3 DNA sequence: TGCGCCAGCAGCTTGAACAGGGGGCCGGCGAATGAGCAGTTCTTC. This translates into CASSLNRGPANEQFF. The chain uses TRBV5-1 and TRBJ2-1; 9 positions match TRBD1. The CDR3 is 15 amino acids. J was trimmed by 7 bases and V by 1 base; bases with no gene match: 6. Germline assignment: CDR1 SGHRS and CDR2 YFSETQ.